This T cell receptor beta chain was profiled in a study of CD8 T cells in Susac syndrome. An input of about 0.5 to 1 ug of RNA was subjected to reverse transcription using random hexamers. Across 54 Vbeta and 13 Jbeta, immunoSEQ multiplex PCR amplified TCR beta CDR3. In TCRdb, the immunoSEQ multiplex PCR reads were re-called with MiXCR into one record per CDR3 protein. This sample has about 140,000 distinct CDR3 sequences, with approximately 96% found just once. TCR beta from blood CD8+ and CD4+ T cells was sequenced. It was negative isolation that provided the CD8+ and CD4+ T cells, whereas TEMRA cells were enriched by FACS. This CDR3 has 14 amino acids. Germline CDR1 and CDR2: LGHDT and YNNKEL (reference sequence). Trimming took off 0 bases at V and 6 bases at J, with 11 bases between the two ends.

The sequencing input was CD4+ T cells from PBMCs. This receptor was taken from a human donor with Susac syndrome. This chain joins TRBV3-1 and TRBJ1-1; D is ambiguous. The CDR3 DNA reads as TGTGCCAGCAGCCAAGATGGTAATCGGCCTGAAGCTTTCTTT. Translation: CASSQDGNRPEAFF.